The 25 T cell receptor beta chains listed next were all sequenced from one sample in a study of cytomegalovirus exposure and HLA in healthy donors. Primers: 60 Vbeta forward and 13 Jbeta reverse. Measured with immunoSEQ multiplex PCR; TCRdb has only the in-frame clones, and not every one. The sample records some 100,000 clones, around 78% being singletons. Sequencing was performed on PBMCs. The receptors here all came from a woman aged 40 to 49 in good health and CMV-seropositive.

This sequence joins TRBV9 and TRBJ2-3; 11 bases align to TRBD2. Unmatched junction bases numbered 10, after V lost 2 bases and J lost 2 bases. This CDR3 region has 18 residues. CDR1 and CDR2 (germline): SGDLS, YYNGEE. The CDR3 loop reads CASSVQAQTSGVTDTQYF. CDR3 DNA sequence: TGTGCCAGCAGCGTCCAGGCACAGACTAGCGGGGTCACAGATACGCAGTATTTT.

V and J are TRBV7-9 and TRBJ1-1, with TRBD1 matching 7 bases. Looked up from germline, CDR1 is SEHNR and CDR2 is FQNEAQ (reference sequence). CDR3 length: 14 residues. J was trimmed by 6 bases and V by 5 bases; bases with no gene match: 9. In DNA form, the CDR3 reads TGTGCCAGCAGCCCGAGGGGGCAGGTTGCTGAAGCTTTCTTT. This encodes CASSPRGQVAEAFF. The whole variable domain, remainder taken from reference TRBV7-9 and TRBJ1-1, is DTGVSQNPRHKITKRGQNVTFRCDPISEHNRLYWYRQTLGQGPEFLTYFQNEAQLEKSRLLSDRFSAERPKGSFSTLEIQRTEQGDSAMYLCASSPRGQVAEAFFGQGTRLTVV.

This rearrangement joins TRBV7-2 to TRBJ2-1; D gene ambiguous. The CDR3 has 14 residues. Germline V gene sequence: CDR1 SGHTA, CDR2 FQGNSA. The V gene lost 1 base and the J gene lost 4 bases, with 8 bases spanning the gap. This CDR3 is CASSLGQLYNEQFF. The DNA for the CDR3 is TGTGCCAGCAGCTTAGGGCAGTTATACAATGAGCAGTTCTTC. The whole variable domain, filled in from reference TRBV7-2 and TRBJ2-1, reads GAGVSQSPSNKVTEKGKDVELRCDPISGHTALYWYRQSLGQGLEFLIYFQGNSAPDKSGLPSDRFSAERTGGSVSTLTIQRTQQEDSAVYLCASSLGQLYNEQFFGPGTRLTVL.

The chain carries TRBV29-1 and TRBJ1-2; 9 nucleotides agree with TRBD1. The CDR3 is 13 residues long. J lost 6 bases, V lost 8 bases, and 10 bases had no gene match. CDR1 is SQVTM, CDR2 ANQGSEA, per germline. The CDR3 sequence: CSYYVGQGHGYTF. Written as DNA, the CDR3 is TGCAGCTACTATGTGGGACAGGGTCATGGCTACACCTTC.

This chain connects TRBV27 to TRBJ2-3; 11 bases align to TRBD2. The V gene's germline CDR1 is MNHEY and CDR2 SMNVEV (reference sequence). The CDR3 consists of 16 residues. The trim removed 5 bases at V and 3 bases at J, leaving 7 bases unmatched. The CDR3 is CASSLMASGRTDTQYF. The CDR3 DNA is TGTGCCAGCAGTCTTATGGCTAGCGGGAGGACAGATACGCAGTATTTT.

This clone was detected a few times. The gene calls are TRBV6-5 and TRBJ2-7, with D maybe TRBD1 (6 bases). The CDR3 runs to 15 residues. Trimming left V 6 bases short and J 0 bases short, with 15 bases between. CDR1 is MNHEY and CDR2 is SVGAGI in the germline V gene. This CDR3 is CASRHTGTYSYEQYF. The DNA of the CDR3 is TGTGCCAGCAGACACACAGGGACCTACTCCTACGAGCAGTACTTC.

This chain connects TRBV6-6 to TRBJ2-5; weak D call: TRBD2 (5 bases). V dropped 6 bases and J dropped 2 bases, with 13 bases sitting between them. Germline values: CDR1 MNHNY, CDR2 SVGAGI (reference sequence). This CDR3 comprises 14 residues. This CDR3 is CASRSLSGQETQYF. In DNA, the CDR3 is TGTGCCAGCAGGTCTCTGAGCGGTCAAGAGACCCAGTACTTC.

This chain connects TRBV29-1 to TRBJ2-2; 10 positions agree with TRBD1. Per the germline V gene, CDR1 is SQVTM and CDR2 is ANQGSEA. The CDR3 is 15 amino acids. V lost 1 base to trimming and J lost 4 bases; unmatched junction nucleotides: 3. CDR3 in DNA: TGCAGCGTTGAAGGGGACAGGGGAGTCACCGGGGAGCTGTTTTTT. Protein product: CSVEGDRGVTGELFF.

This clone was recorded a few times. This CDR3 is CASSPFFGKDTEAFF. CDR3 DNA sequence: TGTGCCAGCTCACCATTTTTCGGGAAGGACACTGAAGCTTTCTTT. The chain links TRBV18 to TRBJ1-1; D ambiguous. Germline lookup yields CDR1 KGHSH and CDR2 LQKENI. Between the trimmed V and J ends, which lost 2 bases and 3 bases, there was a span of 13 bases. The CDR3 covers 15 residues.

This clone was seen just once. V gene TRBV20-1 combines with J gene TRBJ1-1; the D is unclear. Germline V gene lookup returns CDR1 DFQATT and CDR2 SNEGSKA (reference sequence). The CDR3 has 11 residues. Trimming left V 2 bases short and J 6 bases short, with 7 bases between. The CDR3 loop reads CSARYSSEAFF. As DNA, the CDR3 is TGCAGTGCTAGATACAGCTCTGAAGCTTTCTTT.

This clone showed up just a few times. V usage is TRBV9 and J usage is TRBJ1-1, with TRBD1 as a possible D gene (6 bases). V lost 4 bases to trimming and J lost 3 bases, with 16 bases between them. CDR3 size: 15 residues. Germline V gene lookup returns CDR1 SGDLS and CDR2 YYNGEE. As DNA, the CDR3 is TGTGCCAGCAGCACGACAGGTATCGGGGACACTGAAGCTTTCTTT. Translating gives CASSTTGIGDTEAFF.

The gene calls are TRBV7-2 and TRBJ2-1, with D perhaps matching TRBD2 (6 bases). Per the germline V gene, CDR1 is SGHTA and CDR2 is FQGNSA. There are 15 residues in the CDR3. The V and J ends lost 6 bases and 0 bases respectively, with 12 bases between them. In DNA form, the CDR3 reads TGTGCCAGCAGTCGGAGGGAACCCTCCTACAATGAGCAGTTCTTC. Protein product: CASSRREPSYNEQFF.

This clone appeared a few times. The genes are TRBV7-8 and TRBJ1-2; TRBD1 aligns across 10 bases. J lost 6 bases, V lost 5 bases, and 15 bases had no gene match. This CDR3 is 17 amino acids long. Germline CDR1 reads SGHVS; CDR2 reads FQNEAQ. The DNA of the CDR3 is TGTGCCAGCAGCCTACTCGGGACAGGGGCCCGTCGAGATGGCTACACCTTC. As protein: CASSLLGTGARRDGYTF.

V and J are TRBV7-2 and TRBJ1-2; 11 bases are shared with TRBD1. CDR1 is SGHTA and CDR2 is FQGNSA in the germline V gene. The CDR3 covers 15 residues. Trimming at V came to 5 bases and at J to 6 bases, leaving 8 bases not matched to a gene. CDR3 DNA: TGTGCCAGCAGCGGATGGACAGGGGGCATGGATGGCTACACCTTC. It encodes CASSGWTGGMDGYTF.

The genes are TRBV19 and TRBJ1-5; weak D call: TRBD1 (6 bases). Germline V lookup: CDR1 LNHDA, CDR2 SQIVND (reference sequence). The CDR3 is 14 residues long. The CDR3 here is CATRGRGSNQPQHF. CDR3 in DNA: TGTGCAACGAGGGGGAGGGGGAGCAATCAGCCCCAGCATTTT.

The chain is built from TRBV6-5 and TRBJ2-7; TRBD1 matches at 9 bases. V trimming: 8 bases; J trimming: 6 bases; junction bases outside the gene matches: 8. Germline-derived CDR1 and CDR2 are MNHEY and SVGAGI. The length of the CDR3 is 13 residues. CDR3 sequence reads: CASGLTGGSEQYF. CDR3 coding DNA: TGTGCCAGCGGCCTCACAGGGGGCAGCGAGCAGTACTTC.

The rearrangement links TRBV27 to TRBJ2-7; TRBD1 matches at 7 bases. J was trimmed by 2 bases and V by 6 bases; bases with no gene match: 4. CDR1 and CDR2 (germline): MNHEY, SMNVEV (reference sequence). CDR3 size: 13 residues. CDR3 sequence: CASRAGGPYEQYF. In DNA form, the CDR3 reads TGTGCCAGCAGGGCAGGGGGACCCTACGAGCAGTACTTC.

The chain employs TRBV19 and TRBJ2-7; 10 nucleotides agree with TRBD1. The germline V gene has CDR1 LNHDA and CDR2 SQIVND (reference sequence). The V and J ends lost 11 bases and 7 bases, in that order; junction bases with no gene match: 11. The CDR3 has 13 amino acids. CDR3 DNA sequence: TGTGCCTCCAGCCGGGACAGGGGTAAGGAGCAGTACTTC. Amino acids: CASSRDRGKEQYF.

The chain employs TRBV2 and TRBJ2-1, with 9 bases that match TRBD1. The CDR3 is 13 amino acids. CDR1 and CDR2 from the germline V gene are SNHLY and FYNNEI. Trimming removed 6 bases from V and 8 bases from J; junction bases left unmatched: 5. The DNA of the CDR3 is TGTGCCAGCAGGCCTACAGGGGGCTATGAGCAGTTCTTC. Its protein product is CASRPTGGYEQFF.

The genes are TRBV19 and TRBJ2-4; D not resolved. This CDR3 contains 16 residues. The V end lost 4 bases, the J end lost 7 bases, and 20 bases lay between the germline ends. CDR1 LNHDA and CDR2 SQIVND come from the germline V gene (reference sequence). The CDR3 DNA reads as TGTGCCAGTAGTACCTCCTCCACCGGCCTCGGGAACATTCAGTACTTC. Protein product: CASSTSSTGLGNIQYF.

This clone was picked up a small number of times. The V call is TRBV5-1, the J call TRBJ2-7, with 11 bases identical to TRBD2. CDR3 length equals 16 residues. The ends lost 1 base at V and 3 bases at J; junction bases unmatched: 6. Germline loops: CDR1 SGHRS, CDR2 YFSETQ. The CDR3 reads CASSLSGLAGGYEQYF. CDR3 DNA: TGCGCCAGCAGCTTGTCAGGACTAGCGGGCGGCTACGAGCAGTACTTC.

This clone was observed once. The chain combines TRBV7-2 with TRBJ2-7; 8 bases line up with TRBD1. Germline CDR1 reads SGHTA; CDR2 reads FQGNSA. J was trimmed by 4 bases and V by 1 base; bases with no gene match: 6. The CDR3 covers 15 residues. The chain's CDR3 is CASSLGQGAQYEQYF. CDR3 nucleotide sequence: TGTGCCAGCAGCTTAGGGCAGGGGGCGCAGTACGAGCAGTACTTC.

The gene calls are TRBV10-1 and TRBJ2-5; D ambiguous. Deletions cut 9 bases from V and 4 bases from J, with 6 bases between. In germline, CDR1 is WNHNN, CDR2 SYGVQD (reference sequence). The CDR3 consists of 10 residues. The CDR3 region has the DNA TGCGCCAGTCAGTCAGAGACCCAGTACTTC. Encoded protein: CASQSETQYF.

The chain couples TRBV9 to TRBJ2-3; D is uncertain. This CDR3 has 14 amino acids. V was shortened by 3 bases and J by 0 bases, with 8 bases between the two germline ends. CDR1 and CDR2 (germline): SGDLS, YYNGEE. For the CDR3, the DNA is TGTGCCAGCAGCGAAAAACTGAGCACAGATACGCAGTATTTT. The encoded protein is CASSEKLSTDTQYF.

Relative to its sample, this clone is large. V and J are TRBV29-1 and TRBJ2-7; 7 bases are shared with TRBD1. This CDR3 is 13 amino acids long. Germline V gene lookup returns CDR1 SQVTM and CDR2 ANQGSEA. The trim removed 7 bases at V and 0 bases at J, leaving 6 bases unmatched. The CDR3 region has the DNA TGCAGCGCCACAGGGGCGAACTCCTACGAGCAGTACTTC. Translated: CSATGANSYEQYF.